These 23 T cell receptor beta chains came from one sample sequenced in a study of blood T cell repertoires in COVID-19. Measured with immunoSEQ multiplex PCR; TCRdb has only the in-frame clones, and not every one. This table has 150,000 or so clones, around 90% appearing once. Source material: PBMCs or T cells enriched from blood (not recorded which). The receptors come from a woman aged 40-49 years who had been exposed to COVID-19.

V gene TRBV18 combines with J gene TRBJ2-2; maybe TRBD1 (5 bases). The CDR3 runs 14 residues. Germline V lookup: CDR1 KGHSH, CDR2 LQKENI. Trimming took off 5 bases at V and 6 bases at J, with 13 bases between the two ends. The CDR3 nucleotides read TGTGCCAGCTCAACCCTGACAGCCCCCGGGGAGCTGTTTTTT. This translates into CASSTLTAPGELFF.

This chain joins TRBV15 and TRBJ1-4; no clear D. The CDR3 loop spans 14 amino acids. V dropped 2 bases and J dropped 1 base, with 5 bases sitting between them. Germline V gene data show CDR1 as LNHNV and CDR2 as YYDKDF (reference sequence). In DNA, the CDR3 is TGTGCCACCAGCAGAAGCGTAACTAATGAAAAACTGTTTTTT. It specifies CATSRSVTNEKLFF.

The CDR3 region is CASGKTNYGYTF. DNA of the CDR3: TGCGCCAGCGGCAAAACTAACTATGGCTACACCTTC. The V and J genes are TRBV10-1 and TRBJ1-2; D unclear. The CDR3 loop spans 12 amino acids. CDR1 is WNHNN and CDR2 is SYGVQD in the germline V gene (reference sequence). Trimming shortened V by 8 bases and J by 0 bases, and 7 bases separated the two germline ends.

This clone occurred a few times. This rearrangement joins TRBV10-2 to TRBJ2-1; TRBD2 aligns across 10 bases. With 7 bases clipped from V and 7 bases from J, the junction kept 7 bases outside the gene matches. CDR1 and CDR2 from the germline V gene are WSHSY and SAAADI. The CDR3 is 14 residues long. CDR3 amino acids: CASTPLAGVNEQFF. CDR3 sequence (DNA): TGCGCCAGCACCCCCCTAGCGGGAGTGAATGAGCAGTTCTTC.

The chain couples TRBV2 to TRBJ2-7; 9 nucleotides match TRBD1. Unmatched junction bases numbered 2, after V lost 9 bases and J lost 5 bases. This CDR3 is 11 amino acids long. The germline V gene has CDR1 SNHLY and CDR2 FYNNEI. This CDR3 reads CARRQGDEQYF. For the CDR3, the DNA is TGTGCCAGAAGACAGGGGGACGAGCAGTACTTC.

The CDR3 region has the DNA TGTGCCAGCAGCCCCGCGGGGGTGTTCAAAAACATTCAGTACTTC. It codes for CASSPAGVFKNIQYF. This chain connects TRBV7-2 to TRBJ2-4, with 7 bases lining up with TRBD2. This CDR3 comprises 15 residues. The germline CDR1 and CDR2 sequences are SGHTA and FQGNSA. V shed 5 bases, J shed 3 bases, and the junction held 7 bases outside the gene matches.

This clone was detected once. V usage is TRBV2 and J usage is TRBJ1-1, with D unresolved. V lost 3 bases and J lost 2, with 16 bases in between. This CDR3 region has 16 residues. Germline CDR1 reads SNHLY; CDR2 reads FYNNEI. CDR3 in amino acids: CASSDSLGDVNTEAFF. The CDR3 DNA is TGTGCCAGCAGTGACAGTCTCGGGGATGTTAACACTGAAGCTTTCTTT.

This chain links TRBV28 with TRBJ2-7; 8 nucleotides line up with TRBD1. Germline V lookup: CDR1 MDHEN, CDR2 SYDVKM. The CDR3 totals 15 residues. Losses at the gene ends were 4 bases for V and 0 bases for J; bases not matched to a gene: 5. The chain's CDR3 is CASSSQGQVSYEQYF. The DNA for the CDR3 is TGTGCCAGCAGTTCCCAGGGACAGGTCTCCTACGAGCAGTACTTC.

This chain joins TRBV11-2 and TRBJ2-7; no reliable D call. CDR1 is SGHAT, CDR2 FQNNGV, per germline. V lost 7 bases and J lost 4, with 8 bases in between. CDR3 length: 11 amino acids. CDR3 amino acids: CASTNKYEQYF. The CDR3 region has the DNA TGTGCCAGCACCAACAAGTACGAGCAGTACTTC.

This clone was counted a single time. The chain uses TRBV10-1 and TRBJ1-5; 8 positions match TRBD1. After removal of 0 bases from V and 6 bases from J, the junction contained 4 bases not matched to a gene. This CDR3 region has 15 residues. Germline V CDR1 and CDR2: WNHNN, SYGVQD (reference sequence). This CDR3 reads CASSESGTGGQPQHF. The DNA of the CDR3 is TGCGCCAGCAGTGAGTCCGGGACAGGCGGTCAGCCCCAGCATTTT.

As DNA, the CDR3 is TGTGCCAGCAGCCTCCAGAAGAACACTGAAGCTTTCTTT. This gives the protein CASSLQKNTEAFF. The chain employs TRBV7-2 and TRBJ1-1; D remains unclear. This CDR3 has 13 residues. Looked up from germline, CDR1 is SGHTA and CDR2 is FQGNSA. V lost 5 bases and J 1 base, leaving 8 bases between the germline ends.

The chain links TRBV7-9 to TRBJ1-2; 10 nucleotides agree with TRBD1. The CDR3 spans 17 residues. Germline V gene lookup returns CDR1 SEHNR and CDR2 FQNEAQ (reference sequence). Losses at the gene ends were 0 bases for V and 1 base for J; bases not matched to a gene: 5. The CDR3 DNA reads TGTGCCAGCAGCTTAGCACCGGGACAGGGGAATAACTATGGCTACACCTTC. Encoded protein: CASSLAPGQGNNYGYTF.

CDR3 loop: CVTTSGGASAPGELFF. DNA for the CDR3: TGTGTCACGACTAGCGGGGGGGCCTCAGCCCCCGGGGAGCTGTTTTTT. The rearrangement joins TRBV2 to TRBJ2-2, with 14 nucleotides matching TRBD2. CDR3 length equals 16 residues. In germline, CDR1 is SNHLY, CDR2 FYNNEI.

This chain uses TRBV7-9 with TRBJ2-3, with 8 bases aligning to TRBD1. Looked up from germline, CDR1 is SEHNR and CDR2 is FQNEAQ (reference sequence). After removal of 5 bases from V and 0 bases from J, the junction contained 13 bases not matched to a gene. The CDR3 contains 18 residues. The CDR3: CASSATAPDRDSTDTQYF. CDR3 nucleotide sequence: TGTGCCAGCAGCGCGACCGCCCCGGACAGGGACAGCACAGATACGCAGTATTTT.

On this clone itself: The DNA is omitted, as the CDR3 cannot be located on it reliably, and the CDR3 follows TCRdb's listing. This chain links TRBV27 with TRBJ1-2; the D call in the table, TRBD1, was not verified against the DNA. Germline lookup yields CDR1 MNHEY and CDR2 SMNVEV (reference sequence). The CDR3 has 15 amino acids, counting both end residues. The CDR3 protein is CASSSSDRGIYGYTF.

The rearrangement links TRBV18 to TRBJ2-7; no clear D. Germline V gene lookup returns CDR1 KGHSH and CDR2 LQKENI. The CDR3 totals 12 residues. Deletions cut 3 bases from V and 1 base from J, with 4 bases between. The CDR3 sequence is CASSPGSYEQYF. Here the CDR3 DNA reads TGTGCCAGCTCACCCGGGTCCTACGAGCAGTACTTC.

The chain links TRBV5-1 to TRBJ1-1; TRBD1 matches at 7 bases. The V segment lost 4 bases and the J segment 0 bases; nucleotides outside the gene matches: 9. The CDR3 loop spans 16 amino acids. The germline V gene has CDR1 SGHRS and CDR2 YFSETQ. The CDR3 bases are TGCGCCAGCAGCGGGGGACAGCAGCTCATGAACACTGAAGCTTTCTTT. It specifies CASSGGQQLMNTEAFF.

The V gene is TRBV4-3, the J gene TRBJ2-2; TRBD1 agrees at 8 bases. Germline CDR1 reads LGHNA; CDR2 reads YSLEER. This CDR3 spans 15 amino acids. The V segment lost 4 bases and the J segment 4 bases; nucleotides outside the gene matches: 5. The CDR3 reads CASSLRTGGTGELFF. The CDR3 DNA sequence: TGCGCCAGCAGCCTCCGAACAGGGGGCACCGGGGAGCTGTTTTTT.

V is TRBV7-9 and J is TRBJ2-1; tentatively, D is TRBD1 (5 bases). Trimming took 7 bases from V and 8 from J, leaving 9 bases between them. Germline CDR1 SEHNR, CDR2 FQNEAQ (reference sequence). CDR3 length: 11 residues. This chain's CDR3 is CASNRYDEQFF. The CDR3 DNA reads TGTGCCAGCAACAGGTACGATGAGCAGTTCTTC.

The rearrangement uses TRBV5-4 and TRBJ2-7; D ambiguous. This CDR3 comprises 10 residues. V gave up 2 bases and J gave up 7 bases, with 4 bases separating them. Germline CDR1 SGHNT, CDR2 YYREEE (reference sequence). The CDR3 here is CASSLEEQYF. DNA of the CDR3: TGTGCCAGCAGCTTAGAGGAGCAGTACTTC.

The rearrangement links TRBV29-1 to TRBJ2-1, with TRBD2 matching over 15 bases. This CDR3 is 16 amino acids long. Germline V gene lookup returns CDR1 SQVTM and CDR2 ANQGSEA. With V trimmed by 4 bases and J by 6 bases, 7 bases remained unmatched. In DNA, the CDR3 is TGCAGCGTTGGGGGACTAGCGGGAGGTTGGGGCAATGAGCAGTTCTTC. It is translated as CSVGGLAGGWGNEQFF.

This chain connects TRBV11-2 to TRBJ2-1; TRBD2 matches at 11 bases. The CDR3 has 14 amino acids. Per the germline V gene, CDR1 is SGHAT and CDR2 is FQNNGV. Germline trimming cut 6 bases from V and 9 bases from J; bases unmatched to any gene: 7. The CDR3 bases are TGTGCCAGCAGTGTAAAACTAGCGGGAGTTGAGCAGTTCTTC. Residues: CASSVKLAGVEQFF.

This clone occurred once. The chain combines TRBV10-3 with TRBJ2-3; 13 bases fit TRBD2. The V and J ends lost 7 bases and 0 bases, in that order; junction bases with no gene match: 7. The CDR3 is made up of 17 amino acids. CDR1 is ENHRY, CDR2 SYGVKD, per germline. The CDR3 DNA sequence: TGTGCCATCATGGGGGGACTAGCGGGGCCTAGCACAGATACGCAGTATTTT. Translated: CAIMGGLAGPSTDTQYF.